Listed below are T cell receptor beta chains from one sample, sequenced in a study of blood T cell repertoires in COVID-19. Measured with immunoSEQ multiplex PCR; TCRdb has only the in-frame clones, and not every one. The sample includes about 270,000 clones, approximately 91% of them seen just once. The sequenced material came from PBMCs or T cells enriched from blood (not recorded which). These receptors were obtained from a middle-aged woman with acute COVID-19. Both conserved end residues are part of each CDR3. The D gene is left open where the match is weak. Some rows have no size entry. The others give once, few or many, or a class for an expanded clone.

v_gene	abundance	j_gene	d_gene	CDR3aa	CDR3nt
TRBV19	.	TRBJ2-7	TRBD1	CASSLGQGTYEQYF	TGTGCCAGTAGTCTTGGACAGGGGACCTACGAGCAGTACTTC
TRBV28	.	TRBJ2-2	TRBD1	CASSSTGGGTGELFF	TGTGCCAGCAGCTCGACAGGGGGCGGGACCGGGGAGCTGTTTTTT
TRBV28	.	TRBJ2-7	TRBD1	CASHKDRASYEQYF	TGTGCCAGCCACAAGGACAGGGCGAGCTACGAGCAGTACTTC
TRBV15	.	TRBJ2-5	.	CATSRPSIVETQYF	TGTGCCACCAGCAGACCCAGTATCGTAGAGACCCAGTACTTC
TRBV2	.	TRBJ2-3	.	CASSIESTDTQYF	TGTGCCAGCAGTATCGAGAGCACAGATACGCAGTATTTT
TRBV7-8	.	TRBJ2-1	.	CASSLGTGSYNEQFF	TGTGCCAGCAGCTTAGGGACCGGGAGCTACAATGAGCAGTTCTTC
TRBV4-2	.	TRBJ2-1	.	CASSQDQPESPYNEQFF	TGTGCCAGCAGCCAAGATCAACCGGAGTCGCCATACAATGAGCAGTTCTTC
TRBV6-5	few	TRBJ1-2	TRBD1	CASRYGTGIYGYTF	TGTGCCAGCAGATACGGGACAGGAATCTATGGCTACACCTTC
TRBV18	.	TRBJ2-7	.	CASSPLPAGATYEQYF	TGTGCCAGCTCACCACTGCCGGCAGGGGCTACCTACGAGCAGTACTTC
TRBV7-9	.	TRBJ1-3	.	CASSLFLSSSGNTIYF	.